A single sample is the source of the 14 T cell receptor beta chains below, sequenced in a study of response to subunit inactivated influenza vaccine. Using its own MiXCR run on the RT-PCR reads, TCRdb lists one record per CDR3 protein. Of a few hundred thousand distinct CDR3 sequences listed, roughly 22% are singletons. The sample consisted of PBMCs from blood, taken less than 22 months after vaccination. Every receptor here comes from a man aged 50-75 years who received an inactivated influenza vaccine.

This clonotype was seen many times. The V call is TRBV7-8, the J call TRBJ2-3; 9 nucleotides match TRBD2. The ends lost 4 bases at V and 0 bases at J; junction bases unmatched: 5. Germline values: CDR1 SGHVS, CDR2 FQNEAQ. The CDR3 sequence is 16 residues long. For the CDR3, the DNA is TGTGCCAGCAGCTCTCCTAGCGGGGTTAGCACAGATACGCAGTATTTT. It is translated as CASSSPSGVSTDTQYF.

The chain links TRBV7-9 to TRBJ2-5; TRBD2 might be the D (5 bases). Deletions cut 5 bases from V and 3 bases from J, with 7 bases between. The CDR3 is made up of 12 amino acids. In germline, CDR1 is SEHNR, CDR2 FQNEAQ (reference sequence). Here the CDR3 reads CASSPGEETQYF. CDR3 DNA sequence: TGTGCCAGCAGCCCCGGGGAAGAGACCCAGTACTTC.

CDR3 DNA: TGTGCCAGCAGCCAGGGAGAGGAGACCCAGTACTTC. Its protein is CASSQGEETQYF. The rearrangement uses TRBV7-9 and TRBJ2-5, with D tentatively TRBD1 or TRBD2 (5 bases each). Germline CDR1 is SEHNR and CDR2 is FQNEAQ (reference sequence). Trimming took 5 bases from V and 5 from J, leaving 9 bases between them. CDR3 length: 12 amino acids.

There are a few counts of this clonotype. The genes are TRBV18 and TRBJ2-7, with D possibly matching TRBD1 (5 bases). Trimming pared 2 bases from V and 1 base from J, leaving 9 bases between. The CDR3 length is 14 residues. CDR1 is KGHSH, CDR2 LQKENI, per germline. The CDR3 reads CASSPGRQSYEQYF. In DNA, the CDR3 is TGTGCCAGCTCACCAGGGCGACAGTCCTACGAGCAGTACTTC.

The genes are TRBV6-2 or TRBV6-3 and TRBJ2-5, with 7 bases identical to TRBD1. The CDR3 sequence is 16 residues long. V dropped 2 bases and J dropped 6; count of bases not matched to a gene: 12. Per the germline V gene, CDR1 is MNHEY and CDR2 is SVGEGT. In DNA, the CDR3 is TGTGCCAGCAGTTACCCGGGACAGAACACAGGGAAGACCCAGTACTTC. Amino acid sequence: CASSYPGQNTGKTQYF.

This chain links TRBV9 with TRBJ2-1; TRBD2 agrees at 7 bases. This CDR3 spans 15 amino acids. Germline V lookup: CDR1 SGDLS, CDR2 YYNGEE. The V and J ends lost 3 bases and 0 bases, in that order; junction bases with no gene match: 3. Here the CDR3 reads CASSAGTISYNEQFF. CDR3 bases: TGTGCCAGCAGCGCCGGGACTATCTCCTACAATGAGCAGTTCTTC.

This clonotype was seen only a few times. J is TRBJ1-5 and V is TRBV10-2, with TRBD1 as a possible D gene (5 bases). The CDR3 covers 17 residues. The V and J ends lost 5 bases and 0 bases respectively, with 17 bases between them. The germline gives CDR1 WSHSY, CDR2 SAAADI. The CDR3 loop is CASSLSGGGISNQPQHF. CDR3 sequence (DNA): TGCGCCAGCAGTTTATCCGGTGGGGGGATTAGCAATCAGCCCCAGCATTTT.

The CDR3 DNA sequence: TGTGCCAGCAGCCAAGGGAGGGGGGGCCTCGATGAGCAGTTCTTC. Encoded protein: CASSQGRGGLDEQFF. V usage is TRBV3-1 and J usage is TRBJ2-1; D might be TRBD2 (7 bases). The CDR3 loop spans 15 amino acids. The germline V and J ends were trimmed by 1 base and 8 bases, with 15 bases remaining between them. CDR1 LGHDT and CDR2 YNNKEL come from the germline V gene (reference sequence).

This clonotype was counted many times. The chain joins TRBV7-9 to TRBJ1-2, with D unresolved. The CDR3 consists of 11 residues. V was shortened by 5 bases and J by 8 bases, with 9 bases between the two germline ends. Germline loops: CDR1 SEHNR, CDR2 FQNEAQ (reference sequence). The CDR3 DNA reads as TGTGCCAGCAGCCTTCGAGGGGGCTACACCTTC. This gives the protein CASSLRGGYTF.

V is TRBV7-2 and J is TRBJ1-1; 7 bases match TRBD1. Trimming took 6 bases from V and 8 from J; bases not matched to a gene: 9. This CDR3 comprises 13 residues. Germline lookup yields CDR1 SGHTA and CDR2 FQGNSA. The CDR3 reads CASRVGIGGEAFF. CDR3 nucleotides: TGTGCCAGCAGGGTTGGAATAGGGGGCGAAGCTTTCTTT.

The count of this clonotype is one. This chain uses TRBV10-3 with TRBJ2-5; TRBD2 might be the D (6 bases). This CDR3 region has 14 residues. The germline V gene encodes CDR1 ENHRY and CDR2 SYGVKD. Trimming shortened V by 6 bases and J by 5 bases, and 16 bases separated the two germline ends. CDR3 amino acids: CAIRSDESGETQYF. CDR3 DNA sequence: TGTGCCATCAGGTCGGACGAGAGCGGGGAGACCCAGTACTTC.

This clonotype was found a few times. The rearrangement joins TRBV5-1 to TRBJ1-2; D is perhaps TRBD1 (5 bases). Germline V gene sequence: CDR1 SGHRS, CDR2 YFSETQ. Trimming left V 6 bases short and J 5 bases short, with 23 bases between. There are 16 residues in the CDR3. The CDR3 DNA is TGCGCCAGCACCTTTTCCCCCAGGGAGTTGGGGTATGGCTACACCTTC. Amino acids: CASTFSPRELGYGYTF. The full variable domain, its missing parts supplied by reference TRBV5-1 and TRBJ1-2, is KAGVTQTPRYLIKTRGQQVTLSCSPISGHRSVSWYQQTPGQGLQFLFEYFSETQRNKGNFPGRFSGRQFSNSRSEMNVSTLELGDSALYLCASTFSPRELGYGYTFGSGTRLTVV.

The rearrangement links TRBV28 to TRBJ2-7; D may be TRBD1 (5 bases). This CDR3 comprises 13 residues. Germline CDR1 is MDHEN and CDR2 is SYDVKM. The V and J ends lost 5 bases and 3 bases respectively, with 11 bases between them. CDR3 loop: CASSPPDIYEQYF. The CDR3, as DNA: TGTGCCAGCAGTCCCCCGGACATCTACGAGCAGTACTTC.

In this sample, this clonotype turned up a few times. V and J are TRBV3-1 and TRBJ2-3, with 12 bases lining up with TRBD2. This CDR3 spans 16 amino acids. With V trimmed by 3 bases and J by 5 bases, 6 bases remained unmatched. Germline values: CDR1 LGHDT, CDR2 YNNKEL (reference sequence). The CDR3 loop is CASSQLAGGPVDTQYF. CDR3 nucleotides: TGTGCCAGCAGCCAGCTAGCGGGAGGGCCTGTAGATACGCAGTATTTT.